The 21 T cell receptor beta chains below all came from one sample that was sequenced in a study of T cell responses to AZD1222 COVID-19 vaccine. Sequencing was performed with immunoSEQ multiplex PCR; in TCRdb, only in-frame clones are kept and a portion is missing. In the table there are fewer than 150,000 clones, approximately 89% of which are singletons. Here the sequenced sample was peripheral blood, taken on day 0 of AZD1222 vaccination. The receptors shown here come from an adult in good health.

The chain joins TRBV3-1 (or the pseudogene TRBV3-2) to TRBJ2-7, with 9 bases lining up with TRBD1. This CDR3 is built from 16 residues. CDR1 is LGHDT, CDR2 YNNKEL, per germline (reference sequence). After removal of 4 bases from V and 3 bases from J, the junction contained 10 bases not matched to a gene. The CDR3 DNA follows: TGTGCCAGCAGCCGCGGAGGCCGGGACAGGGACTACGAGCAGTACTTC. It translates to CASSRGGRDRDYEQYF.

With regard to this clone: This sample includes further DNA sequences coding for the same CDR3. This sequence joins TRBV6-2 or TRBV6-3 and TRBJ2-7; D gene uncertain. Germline CDR1 is MNHEY and CDR2 is SVGEGT. The CDR3 runs 11 residues. The V gene lost 2 bases and the J gene lost 4 bases, with 3 bases spanning the gap. CDR3 region: CASSYTYEQYF. Written as DNA, the CDR3 is TGTGCCAGCAGTTACACTTACGAGCAGTACTTC.

The chain carries TRBV7-2 and TRBJ1-2; 9 bases match TRBD1. V gave up 5 bases and J gave up 6 bases; unmatched junction bases: 10. This CDR3 is 15 amino acids long. Germline V gives CDR1 SGHTA, CDR2 FQGNSA. CDR3 protein: CASSRTGAYLDGYTF. The CDR3 nucleotides read TGTGCCAGCAGCCGGACAGGGGCCTACTTGGATGGCTACACCTTC.

The chain recombines TRBV4-2 with TRBJ2-3; D is ambiguous. The ends were cut back, 0 bases at V and 2 bases at J, with 15 bases in the middle. This CDR3 is 17 amino acids long. Germline V gives CDR1 LGHNA, CDR2 YNFKEQ. CDR3 nucleotides: TGTGCCAGCAGCCAAGATCAGCTCGTGGGCGCCACAGATACGCAGTATTTT. Its translation is CASSQDQLVGATDTQYF.

Points on this clone: The junction does not match germline at one end; this may be a read error. The chain is built from TRBV4-2 and TRBJ2-5; 13 positions agree with TRBD2. Germline CDR1 and CDR2: LGHNA and YNFKEQ. The CDR3 sequence is 17 residues long. CDR3 nucleotide sequence: TGTGCCAGCAGCCAAGCCGGGACTAGCGGGAATCAAGGGACCCAGTACTTC. This translates into CASSQAGTSGNQGTQYF.

This sequence joins TRBV27 and TRBJ2-7; no clear D gene. Germline CDR1 and CDR2: MNHEY and SMNVEV (reference sequence). The germline V and J ends were trimmed by 5 bases and 3 bases, with 23 bases remaining between them. The CDR3 is 17 amino acids. The CDR3 DNA follows: TGTGCCAGCAGTCATTTCGGAATTCAGGAGCCGATCTACGAGCAGTACTTC. Translating gives CASSHFGIQEPIYEQYF.

V usage is TRBV4-3 and J usage is TRBJ1-1; no clear D gene. Trimming cost V 2 bases and J 1 base, with 8 bases left between them. The germline V gene has CDR1 LGHNA and CDR2 YSLEER. The CDR3 consists of 14 residues. The CDR3 reads CASSQNQRNTEAFF. Written as DNA, the CDR3 is TGCGCCAGCAGCCAAAACCAAAGGAACACTGAAGCTTTCTTT.

The chain couples TRBV19 to TRBJ2-2; D call uncertain. V lost 5 bases, J lost 0 bases, and 7 bases lay in between. Germline V CDR1 and CDR2: LNHDA, SQIVND (reference sequence). This CDR3 contains 14 residues. The CDR3 DNA reads as TGTGCCAGTAGTTATCAGGCGAACACCGGGGAGCTGTTTTTT. This sequence encodes CASSYQANTGELFF.

V and J are TRBV6-5 and TRBJ1-6; a possible D gene is TRBD1 (6 bases). V was trimmed by 8 bases and J by 7 bases, leaving 18 bases between them. This CDR3 is built from 15 residues. From germline, CDR1 is MNHEY and CDR2 SVGAGI. The CDR3 loop reads CASGLGGRGNSPLHF. The CDR3 bases are TGTGCCAGCGGTTTAGGGGGTCGGGGGAATTCACCCCTCCACTTT.

The chain is built from TRBV6-2 or TRBV6-3 and TRBJ1-2, with a possible D match to TRBD1 (5 bases). The CDR3 consists of 14 residues. The V end lost 5 bases, the J end lost 7 bases, and 17 bases lay between the germline ends. The germline gives CDR1 MNHEY, CDR2 SVGEGT. The CDR3 reads CASSQVPGSGGYTF. The CDR3 DNA reads TGTGCCAGCAGTCAAGTACCAGGGAGTGGTGGCTACACCTTC.

The chain is built from TRBV23-1 and TRBJ1-3; D possibly corresponds to TRBD1 (6 bases). TRBV23-1 is an open reading frame whose function is uncertain. The CDR3 is 16 amino acids. V lost 2 bases to trimming and J lost 0 bases, with 11 bases between them. The CDR3 sequence: CASSQRDICSGNTIYF. The CDR3 region has the DNA TGCGCCAGCAGTCAAAGGGACATTTGCTCTGGAAACACCATATATTTT.

This clone was recorded only once. This chain uses TRBV7-9 with TRBJ1-1; perhaps TRBD1 as D (5 bases). This CDR3 is 17 amino acids long. Per germline, CDR1 SEHNR and CDR2 FQNEAQ (reference sequence). Trimming removed 1 base from V and 6 bases from J, with 21 bases in between. In nucleotides, the CDR3 is TGTGCCAGCAGCTTAGGGGCAGGGCGGAGCCGTGGGCCTGAAGCTTTCTTT. Protein product: CASSLGAGRSRGPEAFF.

J is TRBJ2-5 and V is TRBV6-5; D may be TRBD1 or TRBD2 (6 bases each). V lost 4 bases and J 6 bases, leaving 15 bases between the germline ends. Germline CDR1 and CDR2: MNHEY and SVGAGI. The CDR3 length is 14 residues. In DNA form, the CDR3 reads TGTGCCAGCAGTTCGACAGGTGGGAGGAAGACCCAGTACTTC. Its translation is CASSSTGGRKTQYF.

The chain links TRBV11-2 to TRBJ1-1; possible D gene TRBD1, 6 bases. The V end was cut by 3 bases, the J end by 1 base, with 12 bases between. The CDR3 consists of 15 residues. From germline, CDR1 is SGHAT and CDR2 FQNNGV. The CDR3 region is CASSLGGLANTEAFF. CDR3 sequence (DNA): TGTGCCAGCAGCTTGGGGGGGCTAGCGAACACTGAAGCTTTCTTT.

The J gene is TRBJ2-2, the V gene TRBV4-2; 7 bases map to TRBD2. Germline V gene sequence: CDR1 LGHNA, CDR2 YNFKEQ. J gave up 0 bases and V 3 bases, and 7 bases lay outside the gene matches. CDR3 length: 17 residues. CDR3 sequence reads: CASSQSRGEANTGELFF. In DNA, the CDR3 is TGTGCCAGCAGCCAGTCCCGGGGGGAGGCGAACACCGGGGAGCTGTTTTTT.

The chain is built from TRBV29-1 and TRBJ2-7; 8 nucleotides align to TRBD2. The CDR3 sequence is 14 residues long. Germline loops: CDR1 SQVTM, CDR2 ANQGSEA. After removal of 4 bases from V and 3 bases from J, the junction contained 8 bases not matched to a gene. CDR3 coding DNA: TGCAGCGTTGGCGGGGGGACTATCGACTACGAGCAGTACTTC. This codes for CSVGGGTIDYEQYF.

The V and J genes are TRBV3-1 (or the pseudogene TRBV3-2) and TRBJ1-5; D remains ambiguous. The V end lost 2 bases, the J end lost 1 base, and 6 bases lay between the germline ends. This CDR3 spans 14 amino acids. CDR1 LGHDT and CDR2 YNNKEL come from the germline V gene (reference sequence). CDR3: CASSQQGSNQPQHF. The CDR3, as DNA: TGTGCCAGCAGCCAACAAGGCAGCAATCAGCCCCAGCATTTT.

The genes are TRBV3-1 (or the pseudogene TRBV3-2) and TRBJ1-3; D not certain. CDR3 length: 15 amino acids. Germline V gene sequence: CDR1 LGHDT, CDR2 YNNKEL (reference sequence). Trimming shortened V by 4 bases and J by 1 base, and 11 bases separated the two germline ends. CDR3: CASSRRQGSGNTIYF. The CDR3 region has the DNA TGTGCCAGCAGCCGGAGGCAAGGGTCTGGAAACACCATATATTTT.

This clone was observed once. V and J are TRBV7-2 and TRBJ1-6; D is perhaps TRBD1 (5 bases). CDR1 is SGHTA and CDR2 is FQGNSA in the germline V gene. V dropped 6 bases and J dropped 7 bases, with 16 bases sitting between them. The CDR3 length is 15 residues. This chain's CDR3 is CASRNKDSGNSPLHF. The DNA for the CDR3 is TGTGCCAGCAGAAACAAAGACAGTGGAAATTCACCCCTCCACTTT.

The chain carries TRBV12-5 and TRBJ2-3, with no clear D. Germline V lookup: CDR1 LGHNT, CDR2 FRNRAP. The CDR3 extends over 14 amino acids. V lost 5 bases, J lost 4 bases, and 13 bases lay in between. CDR3 in DNA: TGTGCTAGTGGTCCCTCGTTGGTTGCAGATACGCAGTATTTT. Encoded protein: CASGPSLVADTQYF.

This sequence joins TRBV2 and TRBJ1-5; 9 bases align to TRBD1. The CDR3 has 17 residues. Germline lookup yields CDR1 SNHLY and CDR2 FYNNEI. V lost 5 bases and J lost 7; bases outside the gene matches: 15. The DNA for the CDR3 is TGTGCCAGCAGTACCACCCCGGGACAGGGTTTGAGACAGCCCCAGCATTTT. Protein product: CASSTTPGQGLRQPQHF.